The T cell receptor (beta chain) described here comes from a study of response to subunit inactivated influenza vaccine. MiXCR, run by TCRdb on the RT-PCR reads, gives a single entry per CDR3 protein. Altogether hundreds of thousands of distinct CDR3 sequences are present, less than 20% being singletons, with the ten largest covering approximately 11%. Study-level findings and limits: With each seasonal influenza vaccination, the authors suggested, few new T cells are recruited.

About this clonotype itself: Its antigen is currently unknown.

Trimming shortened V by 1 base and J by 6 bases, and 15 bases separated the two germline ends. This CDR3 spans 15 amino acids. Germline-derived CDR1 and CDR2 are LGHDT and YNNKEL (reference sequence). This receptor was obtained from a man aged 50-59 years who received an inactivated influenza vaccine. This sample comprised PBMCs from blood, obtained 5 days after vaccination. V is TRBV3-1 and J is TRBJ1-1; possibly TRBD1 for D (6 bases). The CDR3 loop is CASSQGQVGGAEAFF. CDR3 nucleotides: TGTGCCAGCAGCCAAGGACAGGTCGGAGGTGCTGAAGCTTTCTTT.